What follows is one T cell receptor beta chain and its context. The antigen remains unidentified. Primers for the PCR totalled 60 Vbeta and 13 Jbeta. The data were produced by immunoSEQ multiplex PCR, yet TCRdb's version contains in-frame clones alone and is incomplete. Its clone listing holds approximately 52,000 clones. This entry belongs to a study of cytomegalovirus exposure and HLA in healthy donors. The study, taken as a whole, reports: Later on, analysis showed that most CMV-associated TCR beta chains appeared to be HLA-restricted. A later analysis showed HLA-associated TCR beta chains outstripping equally common others in clonal expansion. Earlier results showed most TCR beta V segments being productive about 87% or about 30% of the time.

Regarding donors, all were healthy bone marrow donors. The clonotype comes from a woman aged 60-75 years in good health and CMV-seropositive. Sequenced: PBMCs.

The CDR3 loop is CASREGAYEQYF. The CDR3 region has the DNA TGTGCCAGCAGGGAAGGAGCCTACGAGCAGTACTTC. This chain joins TRBV6-5 and TRBJ2-7; D ambiguous. CDR1 is MNHEY and CDR2 is SVGAGI in the germline V gene. Trimming took off 6 bases at V and 2 bases at J, with 8 bases between the two ends. The CDR3 has 12 amino acids.